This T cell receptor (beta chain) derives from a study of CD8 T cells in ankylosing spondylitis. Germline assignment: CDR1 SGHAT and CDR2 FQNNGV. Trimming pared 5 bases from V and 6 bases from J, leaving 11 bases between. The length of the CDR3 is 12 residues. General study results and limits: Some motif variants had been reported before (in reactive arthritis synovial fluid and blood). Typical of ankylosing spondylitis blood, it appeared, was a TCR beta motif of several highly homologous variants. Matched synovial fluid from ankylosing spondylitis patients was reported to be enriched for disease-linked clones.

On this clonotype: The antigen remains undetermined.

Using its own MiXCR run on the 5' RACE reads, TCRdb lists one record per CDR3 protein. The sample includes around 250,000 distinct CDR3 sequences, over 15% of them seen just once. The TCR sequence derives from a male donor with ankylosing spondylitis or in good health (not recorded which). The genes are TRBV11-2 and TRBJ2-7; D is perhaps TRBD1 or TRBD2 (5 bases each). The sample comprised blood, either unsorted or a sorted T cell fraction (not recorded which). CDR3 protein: CASSPGTIEQYF. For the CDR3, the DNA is TGTGCCAGCAGCCCCGGGACCATCGAGCAGTACTTC.